This T cell receptor beta chain came from a study of T cells expressing NK-cell markers. Comment on this clonotype: Its antigen is currently unknown.

TCRdb reworked the 5' RACE reads into one entry per CDR3 protein, no DNA. This sample's table reports about 260,000 distinct CDR3 sequences. Overall study findings and caveats: Of the CD8+ T cell pool in roughly six donors, about 1.0-7.0% was accounted for by dominant NKG2C+ clonotypes.

Sequences were obtained from blood T cells: a sorted CD56 or NKG2C T cell subset, CD4+ or CD8+ T cells, or bulk PBMC T cells (not recorded which). This clonotype originated in a man aged 18 to 30 in good health.

The CDR3 protein is CASSYTTGVAYNEQFF. V gene TRBV18 combines with J gene TRBJ2-1. CDR1 KGHSH and CDR2 LQKENI come from the germline V gene. The CDR3 loop spans 16 amino acids.